A single T cell receptor (beta chain) is shown here with its context. Germline-derived CDR1 and CDR2 are MNHEY and SMNVEV (reference sequence). The CDR3 runs 15 residues. V lost 3 bases to trimming and J lost 5 bases, with 14 bases between them. This sample was included in a study of blood T cell repertoires in COVID-19. Study summary: COVID-19 samples, acute and convalescent, were from the United States, Italy and Spain.

Some clones are missing from TCRdb's copy, which holds only in-frame ones; the method was immunoSEQ multiplex PCR. This sample has nearly 350,000 clones, with under 95% found just once. The receptor was derived from a woman aged 18-29 years who had recovered from COVID-19. The genes are TRBV27 and TRBJ2-1; D may be TRBD2 (5 bases). Sequencing used peripheral blood. CDR3 sequence reads: CASSFRSLVDNEQFF. The CDR3 DNA reads as TGTGCCAGCAGTTTTCGCTCACTAGTGGACAATGAGCAGTTCTTC.